This TCR beta chain was recovered during a study of cytomegalovirus exposure and HLA in healthy donors. PCR employed 60 Vbeta and 13 Jbeta primers. Generated by immunoSEQ multiplex PCR, the TCRdb table keeps only in-frame clones and is missing some. The data hold roughly 140,000 clones, with around three quarters observed a single time. Study-wide points: Previously analyzed data showed that most TCR beta V segments were productive at a frequency of about 90% or about 30%. High specificity and sensitivity for cytomegalovirus status were reported for the classifier.

The CDR3 sequence is 16 residues long. Germline CDR1 SGDLS, CDR2 YYNGEE. V dropped 4 bases and J dropped 1; count of bases not matched to a gene: 10. Unrecorded immune exposures were likely, despite nominal health at sampling. Worth noting for this clone: As yet, its antigen is unknown.

V and J are TRBV9 and TRBJ2-7, with 8 bases lining up with TRBD2. The source is a man between 35 and 55 years old in good health and CMV-seropositive. The material sequenced was PBMCs. The CDR3 sequence: CASSPRTTSVSYEQYF. DNA of the CDR3: TGTGCCAGCAGCCCTCGTACGACTAGCGTTTCCTACGAGCAGTACTTC.